Reported below is one T cell receptor (beta chain). These data belong to a study of control samples from healthy donors and cancer patients. Produced via immunoSEQ multiplex PCR; TCRdb's table is partial and in-frame only. The sample contains over 150,000 clones, 80% to 95% of which appear only once. The germline gives CDR1 SQVTM, CDR2 ANQGSEA. The CDR3 is 15 residues long. The V and J ends lost 6 bases and 4 bases respectively, with 22 bases between them. The sample comprised blood. The genes are TRBV29-1 and TRBJ2-7; no clear D gene. This clonotype was sampled from a woman between 35 and 50 years old in good health. The CDR3 is CSVVGGPDSAYEQYF. CDR3 DNA sequence: TGCAGCGTCGTCGGTGGGCCCGATTCGGCGTACGAGCAGTACTTC.